Each of the 25 T cell receptor beta chains below was sequenced from the same sample in a study of OX40 agonist ivuxolimab in advanced cancers. Assay: immunoSEQ multiplex PCR; the TCRdb copy retains only in-frame clones and omits some. This sample has 81,000 or so clones, with approximately 94% found just once. The sequencing here drew on CD4+ or CD8+ T cells sorted from blood, taken in a trial of the OX40 agonist ivuxolimab. Every receptor here comes from an adult with an advanced solid tumor such as melanoma, head and neck, liver or kidney cancer.

The table lists this clone with a count of one. The chain combines TRBV5-1 with TRBJ1-1; the D gene is possibly TRBD1 (6 bases). Germline V gene data show CDR1 as SGHRS and CDR2 as YFSETQ. The CDR3 spans 13 residues. V shed 4 bases and J shed 5 bases, with 12 bases lying between them. The CDR3 loop reads CASSLETGTEAFF. In DNA, the CDR3 is TGCGCCAGCAGCCTAGAGACAGGAACTGAAGCTTTCTTT. The full variable domain, with the rest looked up from reference TRBV5-1 and TRBJ1-1, is KAGVTQTPRYLIKTRGQQVTLSCSPISGHRSVSWYQQTPGQGLQFLFEYFSETQRNKGNFPGRFSGRQFSNSRSEMNVSTLELGDSALYLCASSLETGTEAFFGQGTRLTVV.

The chain uses TRBV5-1 and TRBJ1-4, with TRBD1 identical over 8 bases. The V gene end was trimmed by 2 bases and the J gene end by 0 bases; junction bases not matched to a gene: 12. The CDR3 has 19 residues. The V gene's germline CDR1 is SGHRS and CDR2 YFSETQ. CDR3 protein: CASSFGTGLLLATNEKLFF. DNA of the CDR3: TGCGCCAGCAGCTTTGGGACAGGACTTCTTCTCGCAACTAATGAAAAACTGTTTTTT.

The chain combines TRBV9 with TRBJ2-4; maybe TRBD2 (7 bases). Germline CDR1 SGDLS, CDR2 YYNGEE. The CDR3 totals 17 residues. Trimming cost V 7 bases and J 1 base, with 21 bases left between them. The CDR3 DNA is TGTGCCAGCTCCTTAGAGGGGGGGCGGTCGGCCAAAAACATTCAGTACTTC. Translation: CASSLEGGRSAKNIQYF.

This clone was detected once. The rearrangement uses TRBV4-1 and TRBJ1-3; D remains ambiguous. Germline V gives CDR1 MGHRA, CDR2 YSYEKL. Trimming pared 1 base from V and 3 bases from J, leaving 7 bases between. The CDR3 runs 14 residues. The DNA of the CDR3 is TGCGCCAGCAGCCAAGTGGGGAGTGGAAACACCATATATTTT. Translating it yields CASSQVGSGNTIYF.

The J gene is TRBJ2-6, the V gene TRBV14, with 7 bases fitting TRBD2. Germline V gives CDR1 SGHDN, CDR2 FVKESK. This CDR3 has 17 amino acids. V shed 4 bases, J shed 9 bases, and the junction held 15 bases outside the gene matches. CDR3: CASSPISWGGTGNVLTF. The DNA for the CDR3 is TGTGCCAGCAGCCCGATCTCATGGGGGGGAACAGGCAACGTCCTGACTTTC.

The chain carries TRBV7-6 and TRBJ2-7; D gene unclear. Looked up from germline, CDR1 is SGHVS and CDR2 is FNYEAQ. Trimming took off 1 base at V and 6 bases at J, with 13 bases between the two ends. The CDR3 sequence is 14 residues long. The CDR3 region has the DNA TGTGCCAGCAGCTTAGGTGGTAGCCTGAGCGAGCAGTACTTC. Its protein is CASSLGGSLSEQYF.

J is TRBJ2-2 and V is TRBV7-9; D remains ambiguous. V lost 5 bases to trimming and J lost 5 bases, with 21 bases between them. The CDR3 covers 17 residues. CDR1 SEHNR and CDR2 FQNEAQ come from the germline V gene (reference sequence). CDR3 DNA: TGTGCCAGCAGCCTGACCCATCCCCCCCCTTATACCGGGGAGCTGTTTTTT. Its protein product is CASSLTHPPPYTGELFF.

The J gene is TRBJ2-3, the V gene TRBV18; 13 bases map to TRBD2. Germline-derived CDR1 and CDR2 are KGHSH and LQKENI. The V gene end was trimmed by 3 bases and the J gene end by 5 bases; junction bases not matched to a gene: 8. The CDR3 loop spans 17 amino acids. The CDR3 loop reads CASSPRGLAGEIDTQYF. CDR3 DNA: TGTGCCAGCTCACCGAGAGGACTAGCGGGAGAAATAGATACGCAGTATTTT.

The chain uses TRBV10-3 and TRBJ1-2; D unclear. V lost 3 bases and J lost 5, with 16 bases in between. The CDR3 consists of 15 residues. From germline, CDR1 is ENHRY and CDR2 SYGVKD. CDR3 residues: CAISEVRQAGYGYTF. The CDR3 nucleotides read TGTGCCATCAGTGAAGTGAGACAAGCAGGATATGGCTACACCTTC.

The CDR3 coding sequence is TGTGCCAGCAGCGCCGGGACAGCAACTAATGAAAAACTGTTTTTT. Protein sequence: CASSAGTATNEKLFF. The gene calls are TRBV5-8 and TRBJ1-4; 7 bases fit TRBD1. CDR3 length: 15 amino acids. Germline values: CDR1 SGHTS, CDR2 YDEGEE. The V segment lost 4 bases and the J segment 0 bases; nucleotides outside the gene matches: 3.

V usage is TRBV28 and J usage is TRBJ2-7, with D tentatively TRBD2 (5 bases). The germline gives CDR1 MDHEN, CDR2 SYDVKM. The CDR3 runs 12 residues. V was shortened by 9 bases and J by 0 bases, with 9 bases between the two germline ends. The CDR3 reads CASRGPSYEQYF. CDR3 nucleotide sequence: TGTGCCAGTCGGGGTCCCTCCTACGAGCAGTACTTC. Full variable domain (missing parts from reference TRBV28 and TRBJ2-7): DVKVTQSSRYLVKRTGEKVFLECVQDMDHENMFWYRQDPGLGLRLIYFSYDVKMKEKGDIPEGYSVSREKKERFSLILESASTNQTSMYLCASRGPSYEQYFGPGTRLTVT.

V usage is TRBV13 and J usage is TRBJ1-4, with D possibly matching TRBD1 (5 bases). This CDR3 spans 13 amino acids. Germline lookup yields CDR1 PRHDT and CDR2 FYEKMQ (reference sequence). The V end lost 5 bases, the J end lost 6 bases, and 10 bases lay between the germline ends. This chain's CDR3 is CASSLGADEKLFF. In DNA form, the CDR3 reads TGTGCCAGCAGCCTCGGGGCAGATGAAAAACTGTTTTTT.

CDR3: CASSPGPGTYAYEQYF. The CDR3 nucleotides are TGTGCCAGCAGCCCCGGGCCCGGGACATACGCCTACGAGCAGTACTTC. The rearrangement uses TRBV9 and TRBJ2-7; maybe TRBD1 (6 bases). V gave up 4 bases and J gave up 2 bases, with 19 bases separating them. CDR1 and CDR2 (germline): SGDLS, YYNGEE. This CDR3 comprises 16 residues.

The chain joins TRBV12-5 to TRBJ2-7; TRBD2 aligns across 14 bases. With V trimmed by 3 bases and J by 6 bases, 13 bases remained unmatched. Per the germline V gene, CDR1 is LGHNT and CDR2 is FRNRAP. CDR3 length: 18 residues. CDR3 amino acids: CASGFSPLGLAGGGEQYF. The CDR3 region has the DNA TGTGCTAGTGGTTTTTCTCCCCTCGGACTAGCGGGAGGAGGCGAGCAGTACTTC.

The chain joins TRBV6-4 to TRBJ1-5; perhaps TRBD1 as D (6 bases). Germline CDR1 and CDR2: MRHNA and SNTAGT. The length of the CDR3 is 12 residues. V was cut by 7 bases and J by 7 bases, with 11 bases left in between. The CDR3 nucleotides read TGTGCCAGCATCCAGGGGTGCCAGCCCCAGCATTTT. Translating it yields CASIQGCQPQHF.

A single count supports this clone. This sequence joins TRBV30 and TRBJ2-5, with 10 bases fitting TRBD2. CDR3 length: 15 residues. Germline assignment: CDR1 GTSNPN and CDR2 SVGIG (reference sequence). Trimming cost V 1 base and J 4 bases; bases outside gene matches: 6. The CDR3 spells CAWSGAGGLGETQYF. In nucleotides, the CDR3 is TGTGCCTGGAGTGGAGCGGGAGGGCTGGGAGAGACCCAGTACTTC.

V usage is TRBV7-6 and J usage is TRBJ2-2; the match to TRBD1 covers 9 bases. V trimming: 5 bases; J trimming: 6 bases; junction bases outside the gene matches: 10. This CDR3 has 16 residues. Germline V gene sequence: CDR1 SGHVS, CDR2 FNYEAQ. In DNA, the CDR3 is TGTGCCAGCAGCACAACAGGGGGCGCAGGACCCGGGGAGCTGTTTTTT. As protein: CASSTTGGAGPGELFF.

This chain connects TRBV21-1 to TRBJ2-1; the table's D call TRBD2 went unverified against the DNA. TRBV21-1 is designated a pseudogene. CDR3 length: 15 amino acids. The CDR3, as DNA: TGTGCCAGCAGCAATCAGCGGGGAACCTACAATGAGCAGTTCTTC. Translating it yields CASSNQRGTYNEQFF.

The chain couples TRBV6-5 to TRBJ2-2, with TRBD1 identical over 8 bases. This CDR3 is built from 16 residues. V was pared by 3 bases and J by 6 bases, with 9 bases of the junction left unmatched. Germline CDR1 reads MNHEY; CDR2 reads SVGAGI. CDR3 nucleotides: TGTGCCAGCAGTTATCGATGGGACAGGAGTCCCGGGGAGCTGTTTTTT. Translated: CASSYRWDRSPGELFF.

The CDR3 nucleotides are TGCGCCAGCAGCCCGACCGGGAAGGCCTACAATGAGCAGTTCTTC. Protein product: CASSPTGKAYNEQFF. The V gene is TRBV5-1, the J gene TRBJ2-1; possibly TRBD2 for D (5 bases). The V gene lost 4 bases and the J gene lost 2 bases, with 13 bases spanning the gap. This CDR3 comprises 15 residues. The germline gives CDR1 SGHRS, CDR2 YFSETQ.

J is TRBJ1-1 and V is TRBV15, with D maybe TRBD1 (5 bases). V lost 0 bases to trimming and J lost 6 bases, with 17 bases between them. Germline V gene lookup returns CDR1 LNHNV and CDR2 YYDKDF (reference sequence). CDR3 length: 16 amino acids. CDR3: CATSRDRWGANAEAFF. The CDR3 DNA reads as TGTGCCACCAGCAGAGATCGATGGGGCGCAAACGCTGAAGCTTTCTTT.

This clone has a single count. The chain uses TRBV19 and TRBJ2-7, with TRBD2 matching over 7 bases. V was clipped by 1 base and J by 2 bases; unmatched bases: 2. CDR1 and CDR2 from the germline V gene are LNHDA and SQIVND (reference sequence). The CDR3 covers 14 residues. The CDR3 DNA is TGTGCCAGTAGTATAGGGGAGGGCACCTACGAGCAGTACTTC. The encoded protein is CASSIGEGTYEQYF.

J is TRBJ2-2 and V is TRBV27; a possible D gene is TRBD1 (6 bases). This CDR3 has 17 amino acids. Between the trimmed V and J ends, which lost 5 bases and 5 bases, there was a span of 21 bases. Germline V gene lookup returns CDR1 MNHEY and CDR2 SMNVEV (reference sequence). The CDR3 sequence: CASSPLGRGHTTGELFF. The DNA for the CDR3 is TGTGCCAGCAGTCCCCTGGGTCGGGGACATACTACCGGGGAGCTGTTTTTT.

V usage is TRBV28 and J usage is TRBJ2-7; D is possibly TRBD2 (5 bases). CDR1 is MDHEN, CDR2 SYDVKM, per germline. The CDR3 is 14 amino acids. V was shortened by 6 bases and J by 3 bases, with 15 bases between the two germline ends. The CDR3 DNA sequence: TGTGCCAGCAGAAACGAAGCGGAAAGCTACGAGCAGTACTTC. This gives the protein CASRNEAESYEQYF.

The chain uses TRBV9 and TRBJ2-2; 8 positions match TRBD2. Trimming cost V 1 base and J 6 bases; bases outside gene matches: 8. The CDR3 has 16 amino acids. Germline lookup yields CDR1 SGDLS and CDR2 YYNGEE. The CDR3 spells CASSVPSGGPAGELFF. The CDR3 nucleotides are TGTGCCAGCAGCGTACCCTCGGGAGGGCCCGCCGGGGAGCTGTTTTTT.